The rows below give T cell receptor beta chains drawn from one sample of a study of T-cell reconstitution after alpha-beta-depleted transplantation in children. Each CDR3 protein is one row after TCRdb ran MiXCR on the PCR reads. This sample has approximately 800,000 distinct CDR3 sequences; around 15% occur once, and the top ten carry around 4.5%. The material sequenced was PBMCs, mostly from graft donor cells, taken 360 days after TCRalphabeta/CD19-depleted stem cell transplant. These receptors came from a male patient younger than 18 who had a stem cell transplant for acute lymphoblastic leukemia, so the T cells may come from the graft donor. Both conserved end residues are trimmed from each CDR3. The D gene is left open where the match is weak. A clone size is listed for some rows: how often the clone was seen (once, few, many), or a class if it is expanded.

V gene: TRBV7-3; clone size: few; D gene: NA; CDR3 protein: ASSSYPSKPTGELF
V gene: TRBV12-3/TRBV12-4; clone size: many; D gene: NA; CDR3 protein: ASSERLRTTEAF
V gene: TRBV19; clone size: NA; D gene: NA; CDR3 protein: ASSINRGETQY
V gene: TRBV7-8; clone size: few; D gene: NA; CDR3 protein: ASSSGAPLH
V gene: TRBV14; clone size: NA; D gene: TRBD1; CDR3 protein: ASSQAVGQGLNTEAF
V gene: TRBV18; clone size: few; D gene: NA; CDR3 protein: ASSPGPGGDWNEQF
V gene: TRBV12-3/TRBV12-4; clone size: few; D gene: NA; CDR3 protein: ASSLFWGGKGYGYT
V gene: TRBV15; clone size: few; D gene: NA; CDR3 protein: ATSRRPSYEQY
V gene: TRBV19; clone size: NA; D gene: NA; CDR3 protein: ASSIRAGELF
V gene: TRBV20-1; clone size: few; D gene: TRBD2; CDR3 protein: SASRTSGDGELF
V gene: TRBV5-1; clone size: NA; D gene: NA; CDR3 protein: ASSLTGRTNEKLF
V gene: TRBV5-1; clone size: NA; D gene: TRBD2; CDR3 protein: ASSLLREKGYEQY
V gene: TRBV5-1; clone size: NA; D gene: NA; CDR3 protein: ASSLVQLSGANVLT
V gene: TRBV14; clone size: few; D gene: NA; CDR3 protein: ASSQDETEDEQF
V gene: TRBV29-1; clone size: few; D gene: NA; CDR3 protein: SVVAGNEAF
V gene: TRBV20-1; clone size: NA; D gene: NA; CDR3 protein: SARARNSHEQY
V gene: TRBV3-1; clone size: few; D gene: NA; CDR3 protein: ASSHLNVPYNEQF
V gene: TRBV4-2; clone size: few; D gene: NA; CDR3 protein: ASSQDVSSLGADTQY
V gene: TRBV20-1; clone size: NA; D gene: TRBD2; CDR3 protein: SARAGGAGASYNEQF
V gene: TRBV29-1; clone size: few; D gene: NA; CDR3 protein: SVAQGISYEQY
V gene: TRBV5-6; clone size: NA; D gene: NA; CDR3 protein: ASSFSGRTAFQETQY
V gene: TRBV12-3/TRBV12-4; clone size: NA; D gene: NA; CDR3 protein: ASSRDGSFYEQY
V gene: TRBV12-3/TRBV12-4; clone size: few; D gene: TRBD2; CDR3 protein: ASSSSPFLGGVYNEQF
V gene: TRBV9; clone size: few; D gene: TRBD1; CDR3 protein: ASSIPGTGAYQETQY
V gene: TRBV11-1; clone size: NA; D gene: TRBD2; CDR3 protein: ASSLGNLAGAYDTDTQY
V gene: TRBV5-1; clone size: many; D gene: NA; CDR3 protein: ASSSLTGTDTQY
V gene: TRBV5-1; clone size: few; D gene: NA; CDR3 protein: ASSLFSGSSLEQY
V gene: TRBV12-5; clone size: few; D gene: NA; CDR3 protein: ASGLRPLFAPRGGSTDTQY
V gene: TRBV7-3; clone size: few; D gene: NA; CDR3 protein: ASSPSPGDTQY
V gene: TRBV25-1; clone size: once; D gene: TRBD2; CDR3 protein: ASSDPRASGNYEQY
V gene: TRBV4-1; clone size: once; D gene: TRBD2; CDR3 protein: ASSQSGDNTGELF
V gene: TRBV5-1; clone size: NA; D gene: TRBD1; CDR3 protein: ASSRRTGPYEQY
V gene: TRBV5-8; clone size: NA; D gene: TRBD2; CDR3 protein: ASSFGTSGPGELF
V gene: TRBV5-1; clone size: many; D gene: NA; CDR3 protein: ASSSDSNEKLF
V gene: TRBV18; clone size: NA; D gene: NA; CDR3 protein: ASSGYGASSDEQY
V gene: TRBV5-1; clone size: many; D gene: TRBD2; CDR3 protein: ASRPGTSGRNEQF
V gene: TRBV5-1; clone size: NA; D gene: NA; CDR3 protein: ASSEDPRVNTEAF
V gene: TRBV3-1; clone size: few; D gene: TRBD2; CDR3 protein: ASSQELAGVVETQY
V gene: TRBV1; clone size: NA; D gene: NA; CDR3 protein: TSSQDGMNTEAF
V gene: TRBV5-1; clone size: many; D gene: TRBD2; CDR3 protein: ASSLAGGPTDTQY
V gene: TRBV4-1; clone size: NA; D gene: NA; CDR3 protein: ASSQEVSSYNEQF
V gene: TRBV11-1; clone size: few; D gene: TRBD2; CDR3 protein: ASSLAMTSGSVRSSYNEQF
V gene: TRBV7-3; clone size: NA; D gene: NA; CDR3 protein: ASSPSDGYGYT
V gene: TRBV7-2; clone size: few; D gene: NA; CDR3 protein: ASSFRGANTEAF
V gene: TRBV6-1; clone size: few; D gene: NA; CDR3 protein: ASSEYRGGETQY
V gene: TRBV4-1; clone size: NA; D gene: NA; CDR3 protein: ASSQEGTERLYGYT
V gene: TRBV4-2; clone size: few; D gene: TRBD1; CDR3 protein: ASSALGFGTDNMNTEAF
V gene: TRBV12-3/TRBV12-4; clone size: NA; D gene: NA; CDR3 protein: ASSLARGGGIYEQY
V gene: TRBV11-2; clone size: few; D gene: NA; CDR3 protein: ASSLDLEVEQY
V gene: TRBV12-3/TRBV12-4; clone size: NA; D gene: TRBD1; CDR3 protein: ASSPGDRVFANQPQH